This TCR beta chain derives from a study of T cell changes during pregnancy in multiple sclerosis. V gave up 4 bases and J gave up 3 bases; unmatched junction bases: 12. CDR3 length: 17 amino acids. CDR1 is SGHTA and CDR2 is FQGNSA in the germline V gene. Clones were read by immunoSEQ multiplex PCR, and TCRdb kept only the in-frame ones, dropping some. The data show approximately 88,000 clones, roughly 92% seen once. This sample comprised peripheral blood, obtained in the first trimester of pregnancy. This TCR derives from a female donor with multiple sclerosis, enrolled in a pregnancy study. This chain uses TRBV7-2 with TRBJ2-5, with 9 bases matching TRBD1. The CDR3 DNA reads as TGTGCCAGCAGCTCCGGGACAGGGTTCTTTGGAAAAGAGACCCAGTACTTC. This translates into CASSSGTGFFGKETQYF.